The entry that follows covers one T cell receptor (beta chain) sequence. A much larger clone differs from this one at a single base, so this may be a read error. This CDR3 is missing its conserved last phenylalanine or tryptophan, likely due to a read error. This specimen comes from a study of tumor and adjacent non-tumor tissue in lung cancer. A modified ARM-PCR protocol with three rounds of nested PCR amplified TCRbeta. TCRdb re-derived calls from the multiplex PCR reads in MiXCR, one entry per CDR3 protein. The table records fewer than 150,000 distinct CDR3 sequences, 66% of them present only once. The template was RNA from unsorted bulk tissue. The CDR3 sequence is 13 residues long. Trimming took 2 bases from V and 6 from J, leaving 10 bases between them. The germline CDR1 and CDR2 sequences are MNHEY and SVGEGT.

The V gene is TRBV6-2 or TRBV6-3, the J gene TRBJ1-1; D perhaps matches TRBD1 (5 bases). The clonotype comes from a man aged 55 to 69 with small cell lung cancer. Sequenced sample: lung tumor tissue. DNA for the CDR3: TGTGCCAGCAGTTACCTAGGGGCCGCTGAAGCTTTCATT. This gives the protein CASSYLGAAEAFI.